A single sample is the source of the 30 T cell receptor beta chains below, sequenced in a study of control samples from healthy donors and cancer patients. Method: immunoSEQ multiplex PCR; TCRdb's copy keeps in-frame clones and lacks some. The table records 55,000 to 70,000 clones, around 91% of them present only once. Sequencing used PBMCs. The receptors stem from a man in his 60s with colorectal cancer.

The V call is TRBV9, the J call TRBJ1-6; no clear D gene. CDR3 size: 14 residues. Germline V gene lookup returns CDR1 SGDLS and CDR2 YYNGEE. With 5 bases removed from V and 7 bases from J, the gap between germline ends came to 13 bases. The CDR3 nucleotides read TGTGCCAGCAGTAGAACCGGGCCGAATTCACCCCTCCACTTT. Its protein is CASSRTGPNSPLHF.

The chain combines TRBV13 with TRBJ2-1; TRBD1 matches at 9 bases. Per the germline V gene, CDR1 is PRHDT and CDR2 is FYEKMQ (reference sequence). Unmatched junction bases numbered 7, after V lost 3 bases and J lost 7 bases. The CDR3 contains 15 residues. CDR3 nucleotide sequence: TGTGCCAGCAGCTTGCCACCGGGACAGGGAAATGAGCAGTTCTTC. Amino acid sequence: CASSLPPGQGNEQFF.

This rearrangement joins TRBV7-3 to TRBJ2-5, with TRBD2 identical over 14 bases. The CDR3 extends over 17 amino acids. V was clipped by 2 bases and J by 0 bases; unmatched bases: 2. Germline lookup yields CDR1 SGHTA and CDR2 FQGTGA. CDR3 bases: TGTGCCAGCAGCTTACGGGGACTAGCGGGGGACCAAGAGACCCAGTACTTC. It translates to CASSLRGLAGDQETQYF.

V gene TRBV11-1 combines with J gene TRBJ2-5, with D possibly called TRBD1 or TRBD2 (6 bases each). The CDR3 has 16 residues. CDR1 is SGHAT and CDR2 is FQDESV in the germline V gene (reference sequence). Between the trimmed V and J ends, which lost 5 bases and 4 bases, there was a span of 20 bases. The CDR3 loop is CASSPRLSGARETQYF. CDR3 bases: TGTGCCAGCAGCCCCCGGTTGTCGGGGGCAAGAGAGACCCAGTACTTC.

This chain joins TRBV6-5 and TRBJ1-5, with a tentative D call TRBD1 (5 bases). This CDR3 is built from 13 residues. Germline assignment: CDR1 MNHEY and CDR2 SVGAGI. V was trimmed by 9 bases and J by 6 bases, leaving 15 bases between them. CDR3 region: CASRAGNGQPQHF. CDR3 DNA: TGTGCCAGTAGAGCAGGGAACGGTCAGCCCCAGCATTTT.

The chain recombines TRBV5-6 with TRBJ1-5, with D unresolved. Trimming took 1 base from V and 0 from J, leaving 5 bases between them. This CDR3 is built from 14 residues. Per germline, CDR1 SGHDT and CDR2 YYEEEE. CDR3 in amino acids: CASSLRLSNQPQHF. CDR3 nucleotides: TGTGCCAGCAGCTTGAGACTTAGCAATCAGCCCCAGCATTTT. Full variable domain (remainder filled in from reference TRBV5-6 and TRBJ1-5): DAGVTQSPTHLIKTRGQQVTLRCSPKSGHDTVSWYQQALGQGPQFIFQYYEEEERQRGNFPDRFSGHQFPNYSSELNVNALLLGDSALYLCASSLRLSNQPQHFGDGTRLSIL.

The chain is built from TRBV2 and TRBJ2-1; 9 bases map to TRBD2. The length of the CDR3 is 15 residues. J lost 4 bases, V lost 8 bases, and 9 bases had no gene match. Looked up from germline, CDR1 is SNHLY and CDR2 is FYNNEI. The DNA for the CDR3 is TGTGCCAGCGCCGGCGGGGGGGGTGATTACAATGAGCAGTTCTTC. It specifies CASAGGGGDYNEQFF.

This rearrangement joins TRBV9 to TRBJ2-3; 16 nucleotides line up with TRBD2. The V gene end was trimmed by 4 bases and the J gene end by 1 base; junction bases not matched to a gene: 9. The V gene's germline CDR1 is SGDLS and CDR2 YYNGEE. The CDR3 has 19 residues. The CDR3 nucleotides are TGTGCCAGCAGCCCCCAGGGACTAGCGGGGGGGCAGGGCACAGATACGCAGTATTTT. The encoded protein is CASSPQGLAGGQGTDTQYF.

The CDR3 region is CASSLARAAVSGNTIYF. The CDR3 DNA reads as TGTGCCAGCAGCTTGGCCAGGGCTGCAGTCTCTGGAAACACCATATATTTT. J is TRBJ1-3 and V is TRBV5-8; tentatively, D is TRBD1 (5 bases). CDR1 SGHTS and CDR2 YDEGEE come from the germline V gene. The CDR3 has 17 amino acids. V was trimmed by 0 bases and J by 0 bases, leaving 13 bases between them.

The chain uses TRBV25-1 and TRBJ2-5; 10 bases match TRBD2. CDR1 is MGHDK and CDR2 is SYGVNS in the germline V gene. The CDR3 consists of 15 residues. J was trimmed by 2 bases and V by 4 bases; bases with no gene match: 4. The CDR3 protein is CASSVLTSGQETQYF. The CDR3 DNA reads as TGTGCCAGCAGTGTACTGACTAGCGGGCAAGAGACCCAGTACTTC. Based on the CDR3 plus reference TRBV25-1 and TRBJ2-5, the full variable domain is EADIYQTPRYLVIGTGKKITLECSQTMGHDKMYWYQQDPGMELHLIHYSYGVNSTEKGDLSSESTVSRIRTEHFPLTLESARPSHTSQYLCASSVLTSGQETQYFGPGTRLLVL.

This chain joins TRBV5-4 and TRBJ2-2; D uncertain. V shed 2 bases and J shed 0 bases, with 8 bases lying between them. Germline values: CDR1 SGHNT, CDR2 YYREEE (reference sequence). CDR3 length: 15 residues. The CDR3 region is CASSFGPPNTGELFF. As DNA, the CDR3 is TGTGCCAGCAGCTTCGGACCGCCGAACACCGGGGAGCTGTTTTTT. The variable domain in full, with the rest retrieved from reference TRBV5-4 and TRBJ2-2, is ETGVTQSPTHLIKTRGQQVTLRCSSQSGHNTVSWYQQALGQGPQFIFQYYREEENGRGNFPPRFSGLQFPNYSSELNVNALELDDSALYLCASSFGPPNTGELFFGEGSRLTVL.

This rearrangement joins TRBV5-4 to TRBJ1-3, with D perhaps matching TRBD1 (6 bases). V lost 7 bases and J 3 bases, leaving 8 bases between the germline ends. The germline V gene has CDR1 SGHNT and CDR2 YYREEE (reference sequence). The CDR3 has 12 amino acids. The CDR3 sequence: CASSGDGNTIYF. The DNA for the CDR3 is TGTGCCAGCTCAGGGGATGGAAACACCATATATTTT.

The chain is built from TRBV7-5 and TRBJ1-1; the table's D call, TRBD1, has no DNA check behind it. TRBV7-5 is a recognized pseudogene. The CDR3 is made up of 21 amino acids. Written as DNA, the CDR3 is TGTGCCAGAAGCTTAGTCACCCACAGTAGCGATCGGACAGCATCGAACACTGAAGCTTTCTTT. Translated: CARSLVTHSSDRTASNTEAFF.

This rearrangement joins TRBV18 to TRBJ2-7, with TRBD1 identical over 11 bases. CDR1 is KGHSH and CDR2 is LQKENI in the germline V gene. The CDR3 loop spans 14 amino acids. V lost 4 bases, J lost 2 bases, and 1 base stayed unmatched. CDR3: CASSQGQGAYEQYF. CDR3 bases: TGTGCCAGCTCACAGGGACAGGGGGCCTACGAGCAGTACTTC.

The rearrangement joins TRBV3-1 (or the pseudogene TRBV3-2) to TRBJ2-3; D is ambiguous. Looked up from germline, CDR1 is LGHDT and CDR2 is YNNKEL (reference sequence). V was cut by 1 base and J by 7 bases, with 3 bases left in between. This CDR3 is 11 amino acids long. CDR3 sequence: CASSQANTQYF. The CDR3 region has the DNA TGTGCCAGCAGCCAAGCAAATACGCAGTATTTT.

The chain combines TRBV6-4 with TRBJ2-3; D may be TRBD1 (6 bases). The germline CDR1 and CDR2 sequences are MRHNA and SNTAGT. Between the trimmed V and J ends, which lost 5 bases and 3 bases, there was a span of 12 bases. This CDR3 has 14 amino acids. CDR3: CASSLGGETDTQYF. CDR3 in DNA: TGTGCCAGCAGTCTTGGGGGCGAGACAGATACGCAGTATTTT.

The chain links TRBV9 to TRBJ2-5, with 10 bases lining up with TRBD2. The CDR3 is 15 amino acids. With 3 bases clipped from V and 5 bases from J, the junction kept 7 bases outside the gene matches. CDR1 and CDR2 from the germline V gene are SGDLS and YYNGEE. CDR3 region: CASSAGLAAMETQYF. CDR3 bases: TGTGCCAGCAGCGCCGGACTAGCGGCGATGGAGACCCAGTACTTC.

This clone has more than one count but fewer than ten. The chain employs TRBV27 and TRBJ2-6; no firm D call. Germline values: CDR1 MNHEY, CDR2 SMNVEV (reference sequence). The CDR3 is 14 amino acids. Trimming cost V 6 bases and J 1 base, with 7 bases left between them. CDR3 in amino acids: CASRALSGANVLTF. The CDR3 DNA is TGTGCCAGCAGGGCTTTGTCTGGGGCCAACGTCCTGACTTTC.

Comment on this clone: The same CDR3 also results from other DNA sequences found in this sample. The rearrangement uses TRBV7-2 and TRBJ2-1; no reliable D call. V lost 4 bases and J 0 bases, leaving 4 bases between the germline ends. The CDR3 consists of 13 residues. The germline CDR1 and CDR2 sequences are SGHTA and FQGNSA. CDR3 bases: TGTGCCAGCAGCTCGAGCTCCTACAATGAGCAGTTCTTC. Encoded protein: CASSSSSYNEQFF.

As regards this clone: The sample has other DNA sequences that encode this CDR3 too. The chain joins TRBV11-1 to TRBJ2-7; 7 bases are a match to TRBD1. V shed 6 bases, J shed 2 bases, and the junction held 1 base outside the gene matches. Germline CDR1 is SGHAT and CDR2 is FQDESV (reference sequence). This CDR3 has 12 residues. The CDR3 DNA is TGTGCCAGCAGTAGGGGGCCCTACGAGCAGTACTTC. Amino acids: CASSRGPYEQYF.

This clone was picked up one time. The V gene is TRBV6-5, the J gene TRBJ1-3; D unclear. The V gene lost 6 bases and the J gene lost 4 bases, with 7 bases spanning the gap. The CDR3 sequence is 12 residues long. Looked up from germline, CDR1 is MNHEY and CDR2 is SVGAGI. For the CDR3, the DNA is TGTGCCAGCAGGGTCGAAGGAAACACCATATATTTT. Translation gives CASRVEGNTIYF.

V is TRBV4-3 and J is TRBJ2-5; D ambiguous. The CDR3 covers 14 residues. Germline lookup yields CDR1 LGHNA and CDR2 YSLEER. V was shortened by 2 bases and J by 3 bases, with 10 bases between the two germline ends. The CDR3 DNA sequence: TGCGCCAGCAGCCAACCCCAACCTGAAGAGACCCAGTACTTC. The encoded protein is CASSQPQPEETQYF.

V is TRBV14 and J is TRBJ2-3; D is unresolved. Germline CDR1 SGHDN, CDR2 FVKESK. Trimming took off 5 bases at V and 5 bases at J, with 8 bases between the two ends. The CDR3 sequence is 12 residues long. The CDR3 coding sequence is TGTGCCAGCAGCGCGTTGGGAGATACGCAGTATTTT. Encoded protein: CASSALGDTQYF.

V usage is TRBV27 and J usage is TRBJ1-2, with 7 bases lining up with TRBD1. The length of the CDR3 is 13 residues. J lost 3 bases, V lost 6 bases, and 4 bases had no gene match. Germline V gene sequence: CDR1 MNHEY, CDR2 SMNVEV (reference sequence). CDR3 DNA: TGTGCCAGCAGCCAACAGGGGTACTATGGCTACACCTTC. As protein: CASSQQGYYGYTF.

The J gene is TRBJ2-1, the V gene TRBV5-1; D gene ambiguous. The ends were cut back, 3 bases at V and 3 bases at J, with 7 bases in the middle. CDR1 and CDR2 (germline): SGHRS, YFSETQ. The CDR3 runs to 13 residues. The CDR3 DNA reads as TGCGCCAGCAGCTCCCCAGGCTACAATGAGCAGTTCTTC. Its protein is CASSSPGYNEQFF.

This chain links TRBV18 with TRBJ2-1; 10 bases map to TRBD2. V dropped 6 bases and J dropped 0; count of bases not matched to a gene: 8. Germline V lookup: CDR1 KGHSH, CDR2 LQKENI. The CDR3 is 17 amino acids. The CDR3 nucleotides are TGTGCCAGCTCTCTTACTAGCGGGGTCCGCTCCTACAATGAGCAGTTCTTC. This encodes CASSLTSGVRSYNEQFF.

The chain recombines TRBV9 with TRBJ1-2; TRBD1 matches at 10 bases. CDR3 length: 16 amino acids. CDR1 and CDR2 (germline): SGDLS, YYNGEE. V shed 1 base, J shed 2 bases, and the junction held 5 bases outside the gene matches. Here the CDR3 reads CASSVNPGQGNYGYTF. In DNA, the CDR3 is TGTGCCAGCAGCGTAAATCCGGGACAGGGGAACTATGGCTACACCTTC.

The V call is TRBV5-1, the J call TRBJ2-5, with 8 nucleotides matching TRBD2. The CDR3 is 14 amino acids. Germline CDR1 SGHRS, CDR2 YFSETQ. Trimming cost V 0 bases and J 4 bases; bases outside gene matches: 2. CDR3 in DNA: TGCGCCAGCAGCTTGGACCGGGGGGGAGAGACCCAGTACTTC. It yields the protein CASSLDRGGETQYF.

This chain uses TRBV6-5 with TRBJ1-1, with TRBD1 identical over 7 bases. V trimming: 6 bases; J trimming: 1 base; junction bases outside the gene matches: 8. The germline CDR1 and CDR2 sequences are MNHEY and SVGAGI. The CDR3 contains 15 residues. The CDR3 reads CASRGGTAKNTEAFF. The CDR3 DNA reads as TGTGCCAGCAGGGGGGGGACAGCCAAGAACACTGAAGCTTTCTTT.

J is TRBJ2-3 and V is TRBV9; 7 bases align to TRBD1. Germline-derived CDR1 and CDR2 are SGDLS and YYNGEE. The CDR3 is 16 amino acids. V was clipped by 3 bases and J by 0 bases; unmatched bases: 7. The DNA of the CDR3 is TGTGCCAGCAGCGCGAGCCGGGGACAGAGCACAGATACGCAGTATTTT. It yields the protein CASSASRGQSTDTQYF.